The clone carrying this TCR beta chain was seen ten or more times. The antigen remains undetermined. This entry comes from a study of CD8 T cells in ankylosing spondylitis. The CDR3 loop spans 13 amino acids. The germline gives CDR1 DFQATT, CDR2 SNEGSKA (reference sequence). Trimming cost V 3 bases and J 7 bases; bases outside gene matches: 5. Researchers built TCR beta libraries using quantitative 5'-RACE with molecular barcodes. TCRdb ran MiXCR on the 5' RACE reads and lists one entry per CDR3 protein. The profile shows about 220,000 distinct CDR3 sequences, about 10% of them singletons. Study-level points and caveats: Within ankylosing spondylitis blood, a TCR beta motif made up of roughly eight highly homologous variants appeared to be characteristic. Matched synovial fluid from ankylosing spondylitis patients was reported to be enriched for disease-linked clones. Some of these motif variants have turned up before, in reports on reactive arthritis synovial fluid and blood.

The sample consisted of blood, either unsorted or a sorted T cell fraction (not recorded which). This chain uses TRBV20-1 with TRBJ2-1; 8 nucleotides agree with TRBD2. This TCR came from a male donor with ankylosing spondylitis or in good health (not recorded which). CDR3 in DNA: TGCAGTGCTAGTAAGAGCGGGGGAAATGAGCAGTTCTTC. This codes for CSASKSGGNEQFF.